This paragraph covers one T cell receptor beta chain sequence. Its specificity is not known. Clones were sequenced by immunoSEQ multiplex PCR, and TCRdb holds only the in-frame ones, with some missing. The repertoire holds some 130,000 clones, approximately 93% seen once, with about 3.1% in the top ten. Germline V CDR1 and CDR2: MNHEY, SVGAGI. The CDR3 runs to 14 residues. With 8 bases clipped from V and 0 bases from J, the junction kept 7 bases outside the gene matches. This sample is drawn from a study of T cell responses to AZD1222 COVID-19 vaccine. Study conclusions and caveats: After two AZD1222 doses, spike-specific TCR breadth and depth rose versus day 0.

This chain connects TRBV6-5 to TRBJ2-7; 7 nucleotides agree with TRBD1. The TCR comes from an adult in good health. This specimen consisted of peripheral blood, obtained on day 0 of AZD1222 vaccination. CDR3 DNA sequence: TGTGCCAGCTCAATGACAGGGCCCTCCTACGAGCAGTACTTC. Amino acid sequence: CASSMTGPSYEQYF.